The 14 T cell receptor beta chains reported below all come from one sample, sequenced in a study of CD8 T cells in ankylosing spondylitis. General study results and limits: A motif of several highly homologous TCR beta variants was seen as apparently characteristic of ankylosing spondylitis blood.

TCRdb called the 5' RACE reads again in MiXCR, with one record for every CDR3 protein. The repertoire holds around 140,000 distinct CDR3 sequences, with 17% as singletons. These receptors have no identified antigens. Source material: blood, either unsorted or a sorted T cell fraction (not recorded which). The receptor set was obtained from a male donor with ankylosing spondylitis.

This sequence joins TRBV5-1 and TRBJ2-7; TRBD1 agrees at 9 bases. Germline CDR1 and CDR2: SGHRS and YFSETQ. CDR3 length equals 14 residues. Unmatched junction bases numbered 4, after V lost 4 bases and J lost 2 bases. DNA of the CDR3: TGCGCCAGCAGCGGGGGGACAGGGCCCTACGAGCAGTACTTC. Its protein product is CASSGGTGPYEQYF.

The sample holds many counts of this clonotype. V is TRBV29-1 and J is TRBJ2-7; 7 bases map to TRBD1. There are 12 residues in the CDR3. The trim removed 4 bases at V and 4 bases at J, leaving 4 bases unmatched. Germline V gene sequence: CDR1 SQVTM, CDR2 ANQGSEA. The CDR3 spells CSVARGQYEQYF. The CDR3 DNA is TGCAGCGTTGCCCGGGGACAGTACGAGCAGTACTTC.

The chain joins TRBV27 to TRBJ1-5, with a possible D match to TRBD1 (5 bases). The CDR3 is 15 residues long. V shed 4 bases and J shed 0 bases, with 10 bases lying between them. Germline V gene lookup returns CDR1 MNHEY and CDR2 SMNVEV (reference sequence). The CDR3 region has the DNA TGTGCCAGCAGTTCTGACAGCTATAGCAATCAGCCCCAGCATTTT. Protein: CASSSDSYSNQPQHF.

This chain connects TRBV9 to TRBJ2-1; 8 nucleotides align to TRBD2. V was pared by 2 bases and J by 4 bases, with 5 bases of the junction left unmatched. The germline gives CDR1 SGDLS, CDR2 YYNGEE. CDR3 length: 15 amino acids. The CDR3, as DNA: TGTGCCAGCAGCGTCGGGGGGGGCAAGTACAATGAGCAGTTCTTC. Translating it yields CASSVGGGKYNEQFF.

The table lists this clonotype with a few counts. The chain has TRBV9 and TRBJ2-1; 9 bases fit TRBD2. The CDR3 totals 17 residues. Germline trimming cut 4 bases from V and 6 bases from J; bases unmatched to any gene: 14. Per the germline V gene, CDR1 is SGDLS and CDR2 is YYNGEE. The CDR3 bases are TGTGCCAGCAGCACCCGTAGACTAGCGGAACCCTTCAATGAGCAGTTCTTC. Its translation is CASSTRRLAEPFNEQFF. Combining the CDR3 with reference TRBV9 and TRBJ2-1 gives the whole variable domain DSGVTQTPKHLITATGQRVTLRCSPRSGDLSVYWYQQSLDQGLQFLIQYYNGEERAKGNILERFSAQQFPDLHSELNLSSLELGDSALYFCASSTRRLAEPFNEQFFGPGTRLTVL.

Remarks on this clonotype: No conserved phenylalanine or tryptophan is present at the end of the CDR3, so a read error is the likely explanation. The limits of the CDR3 on the DNA are not certain, so only TCRdb's listed CDR3 is given. The chain carries TRBV15 and TRBJ2-7. Germline values: CDR1 LNHNV, CDR2 YYDKDF (reference sequence). The CDR3 has 8 amino acids, counting both end residues. CDR3 in amino acids: CATSRVGP.

This clonotype was seen a few times. The chain recombines TRBV10-3 with TRBJ2-7, with D possibly called TRBD1 or TRBD2 (5 bases each). This CDR3 has 16 residues. Germline V gives CDR1 ENHRY, CDR2 SYGVKD. Trimming left V 0 bases short and J 3 bases short, with 15 bases between. CDR3 protein: CAISESTGASDYEQYF. CDR3 sequence (DNA): TGTGCCATCAGTGAGTCGACCGGGGCTTCGGACTACGAGCAGTACTTC.

The rearrangement uses TRBV9 and TRBJ1-2, with D uncertain. Trimming removed 3 bases at V and 5 bases at J, with 2 bases between. The germline CDR1 and CDR2 sequences are SGDLS and YYNGEE. The CDR3 loop spans 10 amino acids. Here the CDR3 DNA reads TGTGCCAGCAGCGGATATGGCTACACCTTC. As protein: CASSGYGYTF.

V is TRBV5-1 and J is TRBJ2-3; 9 bases align to TRBD2. Losses at the gene ends were 6 bases for V and 8 bases for J; bases not matched to a gene: 7. The germline V gene encodes CDR1 SGHRS and CDR2 YFSETQ. This CDR3 has 13 residues. CDR3 nucleotides: TGCGCCAGCAATAGCGGGAGCTCGGGTACGCAGTATTTT. Translated: CASNSGSSGTQYF.

This chain connects TRBV7-9 to TRBJ2-7; 8 bases are shared with TRBD1. The CDR3 sequence is 14 residues long. With 5 bases clipped from V and 6 bases from J, the junction kept 9 bases outside the gene matches. Germline loops: CDR1 SEHNR, CDR2 FQNEAQ (reference sequence). The DNA for the CDR3 is TGTGCCAGCAGCCCCAGGGACAGGCCCTCCGAGCAGTACTTC. The encoded protein is CASSPRDRPSEQYF.

This clonotype was picked up a small number of times. The chain links TRBV4-1 to TRBJ2-1; 8 positions agree with TRBD1. Per the germline V gene, CDR1 is MGHRA and CDR2 is YSYEKL. After removal of 5 bases from V and 2 bases from J, the junction contained 5 bases not matched to a gene. The CDR3 loop spans 15 amino acids. In nucleotides, the CDR3 is TGCGCCAGCAGCGCCGACAGGGGCACCTACAATGAGCAGTTCTTC. This translates into CASSADRGTYNEQFF.

The chain couples TRBV9 to TRBJ2-3, with 9 bases fitting TRBD1. CDR1 and CDR2 (germline): SGDLS, YYNGEE. CDR3 size: 15 residues. Trimming took 3 bases from V and 3 from J; bases not matched to a gene: 5. Here the CDR3 reads CASSEWDRETDTQYF. The CDR3 bases are TGTGCCAGCAGCGAATGGGACAGGGAGACAGATACGCAGTATTTT.

The J gene is TRBJ2-7, the V gene TRBV7-3, with 7 bases that match TRBD2. Trimming removed 5 bases from V and 1 base from J; junction bases left unmatched: 5. The CDR3 is 14 amino acids. The germline CDR1 and CDR2 sequences are SGHTA and FQGTGA. The CDR3 sequence is CASSMGGFSYEQYF. The CDR3 bases are TGTGCCAGCAGCATGGGGGGGTTTTCCTACGAGCAGTACTTC.

This clonotype has only a few counts. J is TRBJ2-3 and V is TRBV12-3 or TRBV12-4, with D possibly TRBD1 on 6 matching bases. V shed 3 bases and J shed 3 bases, with 13 bases lying between them. The CDR3 is 15 amino acids. The CDR3 spells CASSFWEQGTDTQYF. CDR3 DNA: TGTGCCAGCAGTTTCTGGGAGCAGGGGACAGATACGCAGTATTTT.